Sequencing of this T cell receptor beta chain was carried out in a study of CD8 T cells in ankylosing spondylitis. This CDR3 is built from 14 residues. Trimming removed 4 bases at V and 4 bases at J, with 13 bases between. The germline gives CDR1 MNHEY, CDR2 SVGAGI. MiXCR, applied by TCRdb to the 5' RACE reads, yields one record per CDR3 protein. In the table there are 210,000 or so distinct CDR3 sequences, about 26% of which are singletons. Findings of the study overall: Researchers report that disease-linked clones proved CD8+ and relatively rare in peripheral blood. Within matched ankylosing spondylitis synovial fluid, disease-linked clones were reportedly significantly enriched.

A remark on this clonotype: What it binds is not known.

J is TRBJ1-1 and V is TRBV6-5; D possibly corresponds to TRBD1 (5 bases). The TCR originated in a male donor with ankylosing spondylitis or in good health (not recorded which). Sequenced material: blood, either unsorted or a sorted T cell fraction (not recorded which). The CDR3, as DNA: TGTGCCAGCAGTTTTTCGGGGGGGGTCACTGAAGCTTTCTTT. Its protein product is CASSFSGGVTEAFF.